This T cell receptor beta chain was captured by sequencing in a study of cytomegalovirus exposure and HLA in healthy donors. Whole-study results and caveats: The Asian-associated ancestry cluster reportedly had fewer N-insertions than the 666-donor mean in a later analysis.

PCR involved 60 Vbeta and 13 Jbeta primers. The table came from immunoSEQ multiplex PCR; TCRdb's copy has only in-frame clones and leaves some out. The data contain about 140,000 clones, 75% of them singletons. This CDR3 comprises 16 residues. Trimming cost V 3 bases and J 0 bases; bases outside gene matches: 7. CDR1 and CDR2 (germline): SGHKS, YYEKEE (reference sequence). As to this clone: Its antigen remains unknown.

Sequenced material: PBMCs. The rearrangement links TRBV5-5 to TRBJ1-1; 8 nucleotides match TRBD1. The sequence derives from a man aged 35 to 55 in good health and CMV-seronegative. The CDR3 is CASSSRDRLMNTEAFF. DNA of the CDR3: TGTGCCAGCAGCTCCAGGGACAGGTTAATGAACACTGAAGCTTTCTTT. Full variable domain (outside the CDR3, taken from reference TRBV5-5 and TRBJ1-1): DAGVTQSPTHLIKTRGQQVTLRCSPISGHKSVSWYQQVLGQGPQFIFQYYEKEERGRGNFPDRFSARQFPNYSSELNVNALLLGDSALYLCASSSRDRLMNTEAFFGQGTRLTVV.